This T cell receptor beta chain comes out of a study of blood T cell repertoires in COVID-19. The overall study: T cells, B-cell-depleted T cells, or PBMCs supplied cDNA or gDNA.

Repertoires were generated with immunoSEQ multiplex PCR, while TCRdb's copy carries only in-frame clones and drops some. The sample records about 11,000 clones, 80% to 90% being singletons. From germline, CDR1 is LGHDT and CDR2 YNNKEL (reference sequence). This CDR3 spans 19 amino acids. V lost 1 base to trimming and J lost 0 bases; unmatched junction nucleotides: 11. The source material was peripheral blood. The rearrangement links TRBV3-1 (or the pseudogene TRBV3-2) to TRBJ2-1; 8 bases align to TRBD2. This receptor was taken from a man aged 50 to 59 with active COVID-19. The CDR3 sequence: CASSQGPRTSLSSYNEQFF. CDR3 DNA sequence: TGTGCCAGCAGCCAAGGGCCCCGGACTAGCTTGAGCTCCTACAATGAGCAGTTCTTC.